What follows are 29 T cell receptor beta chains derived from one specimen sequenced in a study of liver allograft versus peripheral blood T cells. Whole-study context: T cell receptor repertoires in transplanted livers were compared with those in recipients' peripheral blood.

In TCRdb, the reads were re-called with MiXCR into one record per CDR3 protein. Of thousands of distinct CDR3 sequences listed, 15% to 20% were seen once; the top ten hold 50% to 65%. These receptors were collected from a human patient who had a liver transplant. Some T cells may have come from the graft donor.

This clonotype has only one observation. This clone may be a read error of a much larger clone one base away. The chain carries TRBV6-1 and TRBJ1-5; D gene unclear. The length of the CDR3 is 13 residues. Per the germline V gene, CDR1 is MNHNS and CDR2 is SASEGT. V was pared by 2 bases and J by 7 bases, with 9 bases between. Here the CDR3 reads CASSEWFTQPQHF. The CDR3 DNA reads TGTGCCAGCAGTGAATGGTTTACGCAGCCCCAGCATTTT.

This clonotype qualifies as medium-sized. CDR3 residues: CASSEADTYGYTF. The CDR3 bases are TGTGCCAGCAGTGAAGCGGACACCTATGGCTACACCTTC. This rearrangement joins TRBV6-1 to TRBJ1-2, with D perhaps TRBD1 (5 bases). Per the germline V gene, CDR1 is MNHNS and CDR2 is SASEGT. This CDR3 has 13 residues. The ends were cut back, 0 bases at V and 4 bases at J, with 6 bases in the middle.

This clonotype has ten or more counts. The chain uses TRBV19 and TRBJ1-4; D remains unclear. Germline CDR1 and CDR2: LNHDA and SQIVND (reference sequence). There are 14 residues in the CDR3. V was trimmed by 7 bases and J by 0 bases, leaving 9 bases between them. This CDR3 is CASIQSTTNEKLFF. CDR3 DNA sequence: TGTGCCAGTATCCAGTCGACAACTAATGAAAAACTGTTTTTT.

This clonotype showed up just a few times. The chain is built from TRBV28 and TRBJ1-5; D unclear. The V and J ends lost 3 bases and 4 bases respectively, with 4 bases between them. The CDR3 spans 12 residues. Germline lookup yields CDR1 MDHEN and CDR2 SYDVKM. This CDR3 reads CASSFDNQPQHF. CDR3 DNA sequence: TGTGCCAGCAGTTTTGATAATCAGCCCCAGCATTTT.

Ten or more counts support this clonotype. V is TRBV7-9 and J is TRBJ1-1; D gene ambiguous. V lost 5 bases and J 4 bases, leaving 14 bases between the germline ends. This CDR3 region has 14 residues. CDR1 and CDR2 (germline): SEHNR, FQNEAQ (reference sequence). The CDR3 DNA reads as TGTGCCAGCAGCCCCCAAAACACAGTCACTGAAGCTTTCTTT. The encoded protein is CASSPQNTVTEAFF.

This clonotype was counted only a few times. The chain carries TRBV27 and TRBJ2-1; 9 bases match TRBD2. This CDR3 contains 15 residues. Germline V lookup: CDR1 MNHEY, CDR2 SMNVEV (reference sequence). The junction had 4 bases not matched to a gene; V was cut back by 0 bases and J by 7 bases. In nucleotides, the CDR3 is TGTGCCAGCAGTTTATCGGCGGGAGGGCGGAATGAGCAGTTCTTC. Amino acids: CASSLSAGGRNEQFF.

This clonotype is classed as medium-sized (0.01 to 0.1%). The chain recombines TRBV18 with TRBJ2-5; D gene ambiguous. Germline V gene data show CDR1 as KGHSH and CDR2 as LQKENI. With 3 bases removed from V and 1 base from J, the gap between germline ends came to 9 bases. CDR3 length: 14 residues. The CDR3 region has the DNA TGTGCCAGCTCACCGCGTCCGGGCCAAGAGACCCAGTACTTC. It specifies CASSPRPGQETQYF.

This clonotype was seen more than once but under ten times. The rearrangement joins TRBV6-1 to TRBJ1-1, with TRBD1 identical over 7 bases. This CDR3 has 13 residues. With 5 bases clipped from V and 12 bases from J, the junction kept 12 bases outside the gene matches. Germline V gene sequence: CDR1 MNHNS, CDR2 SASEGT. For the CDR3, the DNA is TGTGCCAGCAGTCCTGGGACAGACCTAGGGACTTTCTTT. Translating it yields CASSPGTDLGTFF.

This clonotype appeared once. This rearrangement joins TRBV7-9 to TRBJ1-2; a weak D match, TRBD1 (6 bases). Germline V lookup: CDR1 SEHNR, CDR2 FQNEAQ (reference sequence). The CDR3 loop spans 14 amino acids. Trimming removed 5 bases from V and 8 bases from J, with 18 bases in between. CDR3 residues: CASSQVGGAGGYTF. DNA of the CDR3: TGTGCCAGCAGCCAAGTGGGGGGCGCGGGGGGCTACACCTTC.

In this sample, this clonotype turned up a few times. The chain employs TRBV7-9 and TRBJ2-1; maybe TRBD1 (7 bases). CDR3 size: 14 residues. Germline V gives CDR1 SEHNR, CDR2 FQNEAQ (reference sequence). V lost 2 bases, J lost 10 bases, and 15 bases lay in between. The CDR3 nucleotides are TGTGCCAGCAGCTTAAGGCAGGGGGAGGAGGAGCAGTTCTTC. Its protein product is CASSLRQGEEEQFF.

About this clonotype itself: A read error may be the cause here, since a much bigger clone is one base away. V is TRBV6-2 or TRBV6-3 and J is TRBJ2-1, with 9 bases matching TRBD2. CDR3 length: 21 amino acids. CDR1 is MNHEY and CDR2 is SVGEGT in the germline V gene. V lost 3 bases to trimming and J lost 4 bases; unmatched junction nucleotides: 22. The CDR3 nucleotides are TGTGCCAGCAGTTATTCCTTTCCGGGGGATGTGCGACTAGCGGTATACAATGAGCAGTTCTTC. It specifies CASSYSFPGDVRLAVYNEQFF.

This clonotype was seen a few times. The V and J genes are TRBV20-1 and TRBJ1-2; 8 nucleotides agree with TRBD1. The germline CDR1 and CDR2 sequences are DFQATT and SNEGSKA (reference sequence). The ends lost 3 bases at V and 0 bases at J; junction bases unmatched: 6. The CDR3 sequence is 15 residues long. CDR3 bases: TGCAGTGCTAGTATAGAGACAGGGGCTAACTATGGCTACACCTTC. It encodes CSASIETGANYGYTF.

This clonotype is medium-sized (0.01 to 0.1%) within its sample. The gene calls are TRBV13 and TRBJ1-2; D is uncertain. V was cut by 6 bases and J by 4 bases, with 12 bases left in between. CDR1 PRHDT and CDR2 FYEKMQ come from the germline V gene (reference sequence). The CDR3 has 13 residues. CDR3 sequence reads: CASSSGWIYGYTF. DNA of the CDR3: TGTGCCAGCAGTTCCGGTTGGATCTATGGCTACACCTTC. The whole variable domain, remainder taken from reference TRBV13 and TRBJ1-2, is AAGVIQSPRHLIKEKRETATLKCYPIPRHDTVYWYQQGPGQDPQFLISFYEKMQSDKGSIPDRFSAQQFSDYHSELNMSSLELGDSALYFCASSSGWIYGYTFGSGTRLTVV.

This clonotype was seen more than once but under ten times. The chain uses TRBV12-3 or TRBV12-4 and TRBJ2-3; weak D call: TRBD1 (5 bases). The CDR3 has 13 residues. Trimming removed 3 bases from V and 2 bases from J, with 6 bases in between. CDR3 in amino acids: CASSLTVTDTQYF. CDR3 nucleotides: TGTGCCAGCAGTTTGACAGTCACAGATACGCAGTATTTT.

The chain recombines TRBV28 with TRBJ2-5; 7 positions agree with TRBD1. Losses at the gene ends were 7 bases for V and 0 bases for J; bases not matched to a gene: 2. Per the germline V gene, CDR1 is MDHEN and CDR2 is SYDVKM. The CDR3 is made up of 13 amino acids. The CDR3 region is CASTDRDQETQYF. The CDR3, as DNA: TGTGCCAGCACCGACAGGGACCAAGAGACCCAGTACTTC.

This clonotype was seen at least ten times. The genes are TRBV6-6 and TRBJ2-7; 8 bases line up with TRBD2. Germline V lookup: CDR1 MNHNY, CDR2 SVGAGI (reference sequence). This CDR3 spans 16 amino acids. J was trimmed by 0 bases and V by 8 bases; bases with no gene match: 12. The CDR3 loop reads CASPPEGGRPSYEQYF. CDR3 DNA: TGTGCCAGCCCGCCTGAGGGCGGGAGGCCCTCCTACGAGCAGTACTTC.

CDR3 DNA: TGCAGTGCTAGACCCAGGGACACTGAAGCTTTCTTT. This sequence encodes CSARPRDTEAFF. The rearrangement uses TRBV20-1 and TRBJ1-1; tentatively, D is TRBD1 (5 bases). In germline, CDR1 is DFQATT, CDR2 SNEGSKA (reference sequence). Trimming took 2 bases from V and 3 from J, leaving 7 bases between them. The CDR3 contains 12 residues.

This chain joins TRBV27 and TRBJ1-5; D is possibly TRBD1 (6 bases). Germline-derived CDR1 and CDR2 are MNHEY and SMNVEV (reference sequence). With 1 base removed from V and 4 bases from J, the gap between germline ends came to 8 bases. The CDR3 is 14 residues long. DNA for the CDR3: TGTGCCAGCAGTTTATGGGGGCTGAATCAGCCCCAGCATTTT. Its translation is CASSLWGLNQPQHF.

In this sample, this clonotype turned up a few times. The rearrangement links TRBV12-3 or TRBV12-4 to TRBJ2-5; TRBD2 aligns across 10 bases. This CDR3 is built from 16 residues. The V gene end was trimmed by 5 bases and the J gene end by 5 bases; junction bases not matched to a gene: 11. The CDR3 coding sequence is TGTGCCAGCAGTCCCGGGCAGCGGGGGGGCCGGGAGACCCAGTACTTC. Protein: CASSPGQRGGRETQYF.

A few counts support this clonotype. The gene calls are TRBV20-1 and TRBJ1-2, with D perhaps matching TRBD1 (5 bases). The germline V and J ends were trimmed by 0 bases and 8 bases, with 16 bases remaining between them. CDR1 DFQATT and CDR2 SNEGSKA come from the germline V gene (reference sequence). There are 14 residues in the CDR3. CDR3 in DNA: TGCAGTGCTAGAGATCGACAGTCCACTGGGGGCTACACCTTC. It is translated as CSARDRQSTGGYTF.

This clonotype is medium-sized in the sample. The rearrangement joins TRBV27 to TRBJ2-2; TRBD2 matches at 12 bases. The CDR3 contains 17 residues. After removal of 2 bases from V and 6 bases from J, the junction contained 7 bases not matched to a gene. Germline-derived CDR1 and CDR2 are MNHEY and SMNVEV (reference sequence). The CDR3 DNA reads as TGTGCCAGCAGTTTAGGGGGAGGACTAGCGGGATCCGGGGAGCTGTTTTTT. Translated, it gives CASSLGGGLAGSGELFF.

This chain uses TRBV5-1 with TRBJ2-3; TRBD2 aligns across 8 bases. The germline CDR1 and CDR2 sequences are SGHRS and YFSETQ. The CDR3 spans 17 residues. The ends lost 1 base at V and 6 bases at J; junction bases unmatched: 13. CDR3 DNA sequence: TGCGCCAGCAGCTTGCGGGGGGGAGGAGCGGGAGAGGATACGCAGTATTTT. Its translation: CASSLRGGGAGEDTQYF.

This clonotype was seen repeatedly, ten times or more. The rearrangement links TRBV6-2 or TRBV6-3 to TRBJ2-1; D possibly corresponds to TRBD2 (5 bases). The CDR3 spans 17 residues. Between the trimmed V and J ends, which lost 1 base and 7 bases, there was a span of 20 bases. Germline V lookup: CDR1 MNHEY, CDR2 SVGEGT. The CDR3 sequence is CASSYYWGVFGKNEQFF. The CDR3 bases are TGTGCCAGCAGTTACTACTGGGGAGTTTTTGGTAAGAATGAGCAGTTCTTC.

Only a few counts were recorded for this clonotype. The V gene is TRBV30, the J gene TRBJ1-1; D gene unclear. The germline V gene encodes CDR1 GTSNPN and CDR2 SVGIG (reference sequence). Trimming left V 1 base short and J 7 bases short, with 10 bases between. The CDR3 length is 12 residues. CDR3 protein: CAWSAEEFEAFF. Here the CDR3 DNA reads TGTGCCTGGAGTGCCGAGGAGTTTGAAGCTTTCTTT. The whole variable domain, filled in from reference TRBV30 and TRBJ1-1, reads SQTIHQWPATLVQPVGSPLSLECTVEGTSNPNLYWYRQAAGRGLQLLFYSVGIGQISSEVPQNLSASRPQDRQFILSSKKLLLSDSGFYLCAWSAEEFEAFFGQGTRLTVV.

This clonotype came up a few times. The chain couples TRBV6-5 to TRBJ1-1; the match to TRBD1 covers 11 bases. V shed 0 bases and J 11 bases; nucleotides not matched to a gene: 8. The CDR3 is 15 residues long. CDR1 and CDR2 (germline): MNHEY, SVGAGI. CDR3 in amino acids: CASSYSDWDRGMAFF. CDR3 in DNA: TGTGCCAGCAGTTACTCGGACTGGGACAGGGGGATGGCTTTCTTT.

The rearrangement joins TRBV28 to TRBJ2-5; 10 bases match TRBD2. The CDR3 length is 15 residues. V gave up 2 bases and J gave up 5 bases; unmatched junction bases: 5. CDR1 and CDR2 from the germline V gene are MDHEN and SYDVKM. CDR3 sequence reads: CASSLALAGTETQYF. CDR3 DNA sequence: TGTGCCAGCAGTTTAGCACTAGCGGGAACGGAGACCCAGTACTTC.

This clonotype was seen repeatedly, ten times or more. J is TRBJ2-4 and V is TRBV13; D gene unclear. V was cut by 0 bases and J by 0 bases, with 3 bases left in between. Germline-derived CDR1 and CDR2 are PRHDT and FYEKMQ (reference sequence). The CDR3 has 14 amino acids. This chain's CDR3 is CASSLGLAKNIQYF. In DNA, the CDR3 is TGTGCCAGCAGCTTAGGGCTAGCCAAAAACATTCAGTACTTC.

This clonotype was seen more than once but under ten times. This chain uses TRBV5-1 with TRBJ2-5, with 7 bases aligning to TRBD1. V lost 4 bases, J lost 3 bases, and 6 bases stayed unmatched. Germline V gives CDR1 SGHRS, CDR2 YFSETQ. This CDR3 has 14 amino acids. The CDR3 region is CASSLDRAEETQYF. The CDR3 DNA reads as TGCGCCAGCAGCCTTGACAGGGCGGAAGAGACCCAGTACTTC.

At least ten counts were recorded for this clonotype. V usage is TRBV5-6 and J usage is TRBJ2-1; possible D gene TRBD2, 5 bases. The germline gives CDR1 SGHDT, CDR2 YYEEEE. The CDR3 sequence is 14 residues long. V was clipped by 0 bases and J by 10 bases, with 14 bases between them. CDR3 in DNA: TGTGCCAGCAGCTTGGGGAGGCCCACACAGGAGCAGTTCTTC. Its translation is CASSLGRPTQEQFF. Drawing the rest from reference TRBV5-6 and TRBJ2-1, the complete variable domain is DAGVTQSPTHLIKTRGQQVTLRCSPKSGHDTVSWYQQALGQGPQFIFQYYEEEERQRGNFPDRFSGHQFPNYSSELNVNALLLGDSALYLCASSLGRPTQEQFFGPGTRLTVL.